This TCR beta chain was sequenced in a study of patients and donors after allogeneic stem cell transplantation. TCRdb called the RT-PCR reads again in MiXCR, with one record for every CDR3 protein. This table has around 150,000 distinct CDR3 sequences, around 28% appearing once. This clonotype was seen a single time. The sequencing input was blood, either unsorted or a sorted T cell fraction (not recorded which). The clonotype was recovered from a human donor who was either an allogeneic HSCT recipient or a stem cell or donor lymphocyte infusion donor (not recorded which). It is not recorded whose cells these are; they may come from a transplant donor.

CDR3 residues: CASSQDLTLQETQYF. Written as DNA, the CDR3 is TGTGCCAGCAGCCAAGATTTAACTCTCCAAGAGACCCAGTACTTC. The chain carries TRBV4-2 and TRBJ2-5, with D unresolved. CDR3 length: 15 amino acids. The V and J ends lost 0 bases and 1 base respectively, with 9 bases between them. Germline V CDR1 and CDR2: LGHNA, YNFKEQ.